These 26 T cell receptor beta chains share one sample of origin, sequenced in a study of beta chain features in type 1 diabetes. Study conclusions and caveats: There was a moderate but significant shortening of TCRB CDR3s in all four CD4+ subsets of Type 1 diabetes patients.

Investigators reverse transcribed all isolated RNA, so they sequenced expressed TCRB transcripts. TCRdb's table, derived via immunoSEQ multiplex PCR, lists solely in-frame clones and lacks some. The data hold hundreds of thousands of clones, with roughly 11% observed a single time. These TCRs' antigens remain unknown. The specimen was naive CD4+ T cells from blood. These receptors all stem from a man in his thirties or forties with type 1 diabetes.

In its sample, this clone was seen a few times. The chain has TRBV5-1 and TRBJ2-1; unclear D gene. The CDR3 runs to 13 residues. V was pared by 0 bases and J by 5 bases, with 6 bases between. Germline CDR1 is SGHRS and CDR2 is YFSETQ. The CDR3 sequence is CASSLGRDNEQFF. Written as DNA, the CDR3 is TGCGCCAGCAGCTTGGGCCGAGACAATGAGCAGTTCTTC.

The CDR3 sequence: CASSLFGTGEETQYF. DNA of the CDR3: TGTGCCAGCAGTTTATTTGGGACAGGGGAAGAGACCCAGTACTTC. The chain links TRBV27 to TRBJ2-5; 10 bases agree with TRBD1. V was pared by 1 base and J by 3 bases, with 2 bases of the junction left unmatched. CDR3 size: 15 residues. Germline V gene data show CDR1 as MNHEY and CDR2 as SMNVEV (reference sequence).

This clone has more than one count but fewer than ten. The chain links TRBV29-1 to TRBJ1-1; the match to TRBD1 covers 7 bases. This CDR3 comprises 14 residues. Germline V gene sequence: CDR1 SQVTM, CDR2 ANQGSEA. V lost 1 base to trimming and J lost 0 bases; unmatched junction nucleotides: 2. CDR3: CSVEVTGLNTEAFF. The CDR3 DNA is TGCAGCGTTGAAGTGACAGGGTTGAACACTGAAGCTTTCTTT.

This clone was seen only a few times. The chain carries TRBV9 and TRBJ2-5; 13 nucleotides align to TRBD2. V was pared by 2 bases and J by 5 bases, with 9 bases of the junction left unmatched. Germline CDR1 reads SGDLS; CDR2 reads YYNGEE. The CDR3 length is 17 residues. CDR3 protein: CASSVGTSGTSLETQYF. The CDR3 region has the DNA TGTGCCAGCAGCGTCGGGACTAGCGGGACATCCCTCGAGACCCAGTACTTC.

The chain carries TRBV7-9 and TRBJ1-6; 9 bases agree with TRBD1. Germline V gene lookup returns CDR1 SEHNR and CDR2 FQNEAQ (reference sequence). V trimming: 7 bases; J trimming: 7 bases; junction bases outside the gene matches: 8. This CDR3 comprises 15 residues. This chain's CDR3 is CASNYGQGRNSPLHF. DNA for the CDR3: TGTGCCAGCAATTATGGACAGGGGAGGAATTCACCCCTCCACTTT.

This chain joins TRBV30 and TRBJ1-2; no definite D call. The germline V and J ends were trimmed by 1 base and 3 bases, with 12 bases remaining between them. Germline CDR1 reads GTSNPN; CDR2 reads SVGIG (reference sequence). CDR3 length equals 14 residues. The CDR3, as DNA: TGTGCCTGGAGTGGAGAGGTAAAGGACTATGGCTACACCTTC. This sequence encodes CAWSGEVKDYGYTF.

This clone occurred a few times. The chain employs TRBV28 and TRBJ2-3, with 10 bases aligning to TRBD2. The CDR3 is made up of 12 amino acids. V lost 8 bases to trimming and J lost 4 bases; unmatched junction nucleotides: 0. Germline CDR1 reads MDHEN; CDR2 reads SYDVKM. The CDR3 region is CASGLAADTQYF. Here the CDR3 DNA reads TGTGCCAGCGGACTAGCGGCAGATACGCAGTATTTT.

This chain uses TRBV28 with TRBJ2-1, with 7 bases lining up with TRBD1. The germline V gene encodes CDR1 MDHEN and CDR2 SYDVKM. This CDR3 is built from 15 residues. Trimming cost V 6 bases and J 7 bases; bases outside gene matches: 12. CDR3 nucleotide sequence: TGTGCCAGCAGACCACTCGGGACAGTGGGGAATGAGCAGTTCTTC. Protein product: CASRPLGTVGNEQFF.

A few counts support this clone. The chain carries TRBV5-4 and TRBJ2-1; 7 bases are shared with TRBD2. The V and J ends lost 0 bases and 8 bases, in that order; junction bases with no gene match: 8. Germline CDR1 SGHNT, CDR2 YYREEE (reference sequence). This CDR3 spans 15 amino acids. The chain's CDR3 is CASSLAAGPRDEQFF. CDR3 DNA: TGTGCCAGCAGCTTGGCAGCGGGGCCCCGGGATGAGCAGTTCTTC. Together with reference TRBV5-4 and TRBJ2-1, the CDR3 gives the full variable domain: ETGVTQSPTHLIKTRGQQVTLRCSSQSGHNTVSWYQQALGQGPQFIFQYYREEENGRGNFPPRFSGLQFPNYSSELNVNALELDDSALYLCASSLAAGPRDEQFFGPGTRLTVL.

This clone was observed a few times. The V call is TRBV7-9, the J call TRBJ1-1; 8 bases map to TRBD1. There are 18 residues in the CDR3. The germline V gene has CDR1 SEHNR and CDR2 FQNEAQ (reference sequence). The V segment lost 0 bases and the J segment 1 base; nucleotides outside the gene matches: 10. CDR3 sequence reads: CASSLASSWTGPNTEAFF. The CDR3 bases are TGTGCCAGCAGCTTAGCGTCCTCTTGGACAGGGCCGAACACTGAAGCTTTCTTT.

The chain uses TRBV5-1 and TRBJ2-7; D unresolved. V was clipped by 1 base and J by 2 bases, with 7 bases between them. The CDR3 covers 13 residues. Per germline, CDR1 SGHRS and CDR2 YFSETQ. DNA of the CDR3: TGCGCCAGCAGCTTGAGCAGGACCTACGAGCAGTACTTC. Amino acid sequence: CASSLSRTYEQYF.

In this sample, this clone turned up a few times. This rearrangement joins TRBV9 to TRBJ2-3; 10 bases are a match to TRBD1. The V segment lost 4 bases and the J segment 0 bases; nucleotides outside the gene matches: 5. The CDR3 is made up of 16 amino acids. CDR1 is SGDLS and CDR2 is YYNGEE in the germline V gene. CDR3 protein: CASSQGTGVSTDTQYF. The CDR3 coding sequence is TGTGCCAGCAGCCAGGGGACAGGGGTTAGCACAGATACGCAGTATTTT.

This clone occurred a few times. The DNA of the CDR3 is TGTGCCAGTAGTATCGGCCTAGCGGGGCCCGGGGAGCTGTTTTTT. This sequence encodes CASSIGLAGPGELFF. The gene calls are TRBV19 and TRBJ2-2; the match to TRBD2 covers 9 bases. The germline V gene encodes CDR1 LNHDA and CDR2 SQIVND (reference sequence). CDR3 length: 15 residues. Germline trimming cut 3 bases from V and 6 bases from J; bases unmatched to any gene: 5. Using reference TRBV19 and TRBJ2-2 for the parts outside the CDR3, the full variable domain is DGGITQSPKYLFRKEGQNVTLSCEQNLNHDAMYWYRQDPGQGLRLIYYSQIVNDFQKGDIAEGYSVSREKKESFPLTVTSAQKNPTAFYLCASSIGLAGPGELFFGEGSRLTVL.

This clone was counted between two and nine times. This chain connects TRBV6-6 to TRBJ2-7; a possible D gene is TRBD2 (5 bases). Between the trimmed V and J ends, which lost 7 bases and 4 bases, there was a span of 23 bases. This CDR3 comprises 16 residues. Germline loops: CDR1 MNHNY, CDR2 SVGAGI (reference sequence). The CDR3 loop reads CASNPKGVLAGYEQYF. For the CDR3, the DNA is TGTGCCAGCAACCCCAAGGGAGTTCTAGCTGGATACGAGCAGTACTTC.

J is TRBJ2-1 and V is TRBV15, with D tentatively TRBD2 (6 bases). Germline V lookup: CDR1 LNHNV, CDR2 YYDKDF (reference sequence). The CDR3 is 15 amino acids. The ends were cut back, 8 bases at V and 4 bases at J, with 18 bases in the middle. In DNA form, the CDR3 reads TGTGCCACCGATCCTGCGGGACCCAAATACAATGAGCAGTTCTTC. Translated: CATDPAGPKYNEQFF.

The CDR3 DNA sequence: TGTGCCAGTAGTAGCCGACTAGCCTACAATGAGCAGTTCTTC. Its translation is CASSSRLAYNEQFF. The chain links TRBV19 to TRBJ2-1; possible D gene TRBD2, 6 bases. The CDR3 length is 14 residues. The germline CDR1 and CDR2 sequences are LNHDA and SQIVND (reference sequence). V gave up 4 bases and J gave up 2 bases, with 9 bases separating them. The full variable domain, rest sourced from reference TRBV19 and TRBJ2-1, is DGGITQSPKYLFRKEGQNVTLSCEQNLNHDAMYWYRQDPGQGLRLIYYSQIVNDFQKGDIAEGYSVSREKKESFPLTVTSAQKNPTAFYLCASSSRLAYNEQFFGPGTRLTVL.

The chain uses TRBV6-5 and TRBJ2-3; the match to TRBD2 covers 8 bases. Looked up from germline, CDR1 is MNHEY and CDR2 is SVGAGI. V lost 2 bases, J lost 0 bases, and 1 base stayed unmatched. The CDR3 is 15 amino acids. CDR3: CASSYASGSTDTQYF. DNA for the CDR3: TGTGCCAGCAGTTACGCTAGCGGGAGCACAGATACGCAGTATTTT.

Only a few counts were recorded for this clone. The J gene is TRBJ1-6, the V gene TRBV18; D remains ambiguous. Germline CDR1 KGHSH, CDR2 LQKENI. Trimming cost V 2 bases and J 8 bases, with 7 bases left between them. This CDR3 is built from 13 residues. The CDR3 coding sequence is TGTGCCAGCTCACCAAACCGGGATTCACCCCTCCACTTT. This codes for CASSPNRDSPLHF.

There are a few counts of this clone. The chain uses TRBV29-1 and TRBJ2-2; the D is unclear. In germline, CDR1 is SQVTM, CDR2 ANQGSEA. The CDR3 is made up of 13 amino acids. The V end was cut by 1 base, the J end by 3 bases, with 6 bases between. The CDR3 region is CSVEASYTGELFF. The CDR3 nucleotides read TGCAGCGTTGAAGCCAGTTACACCGGGGAGCTGTTTTTT.

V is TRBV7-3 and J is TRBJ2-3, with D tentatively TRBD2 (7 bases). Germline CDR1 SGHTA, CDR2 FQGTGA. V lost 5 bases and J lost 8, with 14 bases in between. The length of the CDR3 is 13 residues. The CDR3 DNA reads TGTGCCAGCAGCCCAGGGGACTATCGTACGCAGTATTTT. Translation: CASSPGDYRTQYF.

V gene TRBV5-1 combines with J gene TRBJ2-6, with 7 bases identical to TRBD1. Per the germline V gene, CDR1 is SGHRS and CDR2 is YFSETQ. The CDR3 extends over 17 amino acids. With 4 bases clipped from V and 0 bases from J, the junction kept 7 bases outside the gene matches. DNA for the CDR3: TGCGCCAGCAGCGAGACAGGGACCAGCTCTGGGGCCAACGTCCTGACTTTC. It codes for CASSETGTSSGANVLTF.

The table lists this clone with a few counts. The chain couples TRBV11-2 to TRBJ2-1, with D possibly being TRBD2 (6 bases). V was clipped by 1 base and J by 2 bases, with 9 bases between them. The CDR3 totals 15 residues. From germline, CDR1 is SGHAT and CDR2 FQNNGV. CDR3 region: CASSLAGVPYNEQFF. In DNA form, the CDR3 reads TGTGCCAGCAGCTTAGCGGGGGTTCCCTACAATGAGCAGTTCTTC.

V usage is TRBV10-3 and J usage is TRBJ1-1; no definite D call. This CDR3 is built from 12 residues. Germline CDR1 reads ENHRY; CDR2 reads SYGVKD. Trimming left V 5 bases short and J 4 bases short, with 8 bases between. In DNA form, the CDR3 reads TGTGCCATCAGTTCTGGGAGCACTGAAGCTTTCTTT. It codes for CAISSGSTEAFF.

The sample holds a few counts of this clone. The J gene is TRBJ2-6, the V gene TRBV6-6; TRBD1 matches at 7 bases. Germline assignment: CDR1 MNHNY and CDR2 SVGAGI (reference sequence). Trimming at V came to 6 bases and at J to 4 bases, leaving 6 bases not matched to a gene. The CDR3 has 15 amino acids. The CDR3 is CASSQTGPGANVLTF. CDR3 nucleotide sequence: TGTGCCAGCAGCCAGACAGGGCCCGGGGCCAACGTCCTGACTTTC.

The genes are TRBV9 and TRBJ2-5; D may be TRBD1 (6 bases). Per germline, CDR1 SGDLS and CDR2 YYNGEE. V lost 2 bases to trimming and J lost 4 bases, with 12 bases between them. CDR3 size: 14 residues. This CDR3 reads CASSVSGTRETQYF. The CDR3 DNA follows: TGTGCCAGCAGCGTTTCCGGGACACGAGAGACCCAGTACTTC.

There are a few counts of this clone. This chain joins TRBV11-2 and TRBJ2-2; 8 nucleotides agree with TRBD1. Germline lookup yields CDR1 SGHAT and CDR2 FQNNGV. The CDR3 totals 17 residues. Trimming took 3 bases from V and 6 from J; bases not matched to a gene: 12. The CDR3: CASSLGSQGAGSGELFF. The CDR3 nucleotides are TGTGCCAGCAGCTTGGGGTCCCAGGGGGCTGGGTCCGGGGAGCTGTTTTTT.